One T cell receptor (beta chain) is described in this entry. This clonotype was found many times. No antigen is known for it. Per-nucleotide qualities are absent, and no much larger clonotype sits a single base away. The sample belongs to a study of regulatory T cells in long-lasting Graves disease (dated by TCRdb to the early 2020s). With respect to the entire study: Patients with newly diagnosed Graves' disease had been on antithyroid drugs for under 3 months. A total of roughly 35 samples were covered by TCR sequencing, comprising approximately 13 persistent and roughly 20 newly diagnosed Graves' disease patients. Patients with persistent Graves' disease were compared with patients with newly diagnosed Graves' disease using TCR sequencing and RNA sequencing of peripheral blood. The study was registered as a clinical trial and conducted in China. Overall study results and their limits: Only peripheral blood was studied, because thyroid tissue, the primary lesion, was inaccessible. The authors noted that the small sample size was a limitation that may lower accuracy. Sequencing and analysis were limited to the TCR beta chain. Persistent patients shared more public clonotypes among themselves (fewer than 3,000) than newly diagnosed patients did (more than 850). Persistent Graves' disease patients showed lower TCR Shannon entropy and fewer highly expanded clones than newly diagnosed patients, suggesting clonal expansion.

Library preparation employed multiplex PCR. This sample was sequenced with an Illumina HiSeq 4000. iRepertoire HTBI primers and Arm-PCR amplification of CDR3 regions were used to construct TCR beta libraries. Before sequencing, the PCR products underwent gel purification. The study's processing was this. A total of some 60 TRBV and approximately 15 TRBJ segments were identified across samples and were used for gene usage analysis of CDR3 amino acid clonotypes. Filtered high-quality paired reads were merged into contigs using COPE and FqMerger. BLAST was used to align contigs to IMGT TRBV, TRBD and TRBJ reference genes, with CDR3 defined following IMGT. Any clonotype with a frequency above 0.1% was counted as a highly expanded clone. Shannon entropy served as the measure of repertoire diversity, while the Gini coefficient captured V-J evenness. A clonotype was considered public if more than one individual shared it. TCRdb reprocessed the public reads (quality trimming at Q25 with fastp, clone calling with MiXCR) and kept in-frame beta chains. Each record represents a unique CDR3 protein, reported with the most common genes and DNA among its rows. The V and J calls were not made by the authors but by TCRdb's processing. For this sample the table gives approximately 350,000 distinct CDR3 sequences, of which over 15% were detected only once. The ten largest clonotypes hold 25% to 30% of the sample.

The intended sense of this specimen's time point label: newly diagnosed GD, antithyroid drugs for less than 3 months. For both TCR sequencing and RNA sequencing, RNA was extracted from PBMCs in TRIzol. The diagnosis of Graves' disease followed American Thyroid Association guidelines. Patients for the study were recruited at an endocrinology department in Xi'an, China. From each patient, approximately 9.9 milliliters of peripheral blood was collected into an EDTA anticoagulant tube. Ficoll Paque Plus density gradient separation was used to isolate PBMCs, and no additional T cell sorting was done. RNA quality was checked with an Agilent 2100 Bioanalyzer and agarose gel, and concentration with a NanoDrop 2000. The sample also formed part of further work on T cells in Graves' hyperthyroidism and ophthalmopathy. As the second paper documents: Stable Graves' hyperthyroidism was defined as no progression to ophthalmopathy during 18 months of follow-up. Hyperthyroidism patients were newly diagnosed, had a disease duration of under 2 months, and were aged 18 to 65 years. The study excluded patients with uncontrolled infections, other autoimmune diseases, pregnancy or lactation. Diagnoses were established on the basis of clinical symptoms, serum thyroxine and TRAb, thyroid ultrasound, and orbital computed tomography. The TCR CDR3 was subjected to a first round of RT-PCR using the HTBI primer set and the Qiagen OneStep RT-PCR kit. Most expanded thyroid clonotypes (frequency above 0.001) were also found in blood, which suggests that blood repertoires may mirror thyroid immune responses. A model built on a 13 V-J signature distinguished ophthalmopathy from stable hyperthyroidism, reaching 85% to 90% sensitivity and about 81% specificity in cross-validation and 80%/75% in testing. In validation, the model predicted progression to ophthalmopathy a median of about 6.5 months before onset, with approximately 71% sensitivity and nearly 75% specificity. A discovery cohort of 95 to 100 patients, 43 with Graves' ophthalmopathy and under 60 with stable Graves' hyperthyroidism, was used to find distinguishing TCR V-J signatures. An independent validation cohort of under 20 hyperthyroidism patients and about 16 patients who later progressed to ophthalmopathy tested prospective prediction of ophthalmopathy. For training and testing, the 100 or so patients in the discovery cohort were randomly divided in a 7:3 ratio. In roughly six Graves' hyperthyroidism patients, the study also compared T-cell repertoires from thyroid tissue with T-cell repertoires from blood. Following sampling, methimazole starting at 30 mg daily was given to hyperthyroidism patients, and high-dose intravenous methylprednisolone was given to ophthalmopathy patients. Libraries were constructed in a second round of multiplex PCR, after which size selection and purification were carried out. Libraries were sequenced paired-end with 100 bp reads on an Illumina HiSeq2000. Raw data were processed with SOAPnuke, discarding reads with adapters, uncalled bases, mean Phred below 15, or no exact constant-primer or identifier match. COPE v1.2.5 was used to merge high-quality paired reads, and clonotypes were defined as unique nucleotide sequences. MiTCR v1.1 was used to align the clonotypes against IMGT TRBV, TRBD and TRBJ reference segments. The analysis included only V-J combinations with a frequency above 0.0001, which together covered roughly 99% of the repertoires. The TCS score was defined as F50 (clonal expansion) divided by E x V (chaos), with BLOSUM62-based TCRdist calculated between CDR3 peptides within each V-J. Welch's t-statistics and random forest reduced approximately 520 V-J features to 10 to 15, which were used in a naive Bayes classifier (R e1071). Sample size was not statistically predetermined, and investigators were not blinded to group allocation. The paper reports TCR Vbeta CDR3 sequencing of some 140 peripheral blood samples: approximately 43 ophthalmopathy, over 70 hyperthyroidism and 17 progressor patients.

This clonotype was sampled from a man aged 35-49 years with Graves disease. Donor details come from another sample of the same person, matched by shared clones. This specimen was peripheral blood mononuclear cells (PBMCs), taken at new diagnosis, from a patient treated with antithyroid drugs.

The nucleotide sequence is given as TGTGCCAGCAGCCCCACCATGGGCGGGGGCTACAATGAGCAGTTCTTC. Its amino acids are CASSPTMGGGYNEQFF. The chain employs TRBV7-2 and TRBJ2-1; 7 middle bases align to TRBD2. From V the trimming removes 5 bases and from J it removes 3 bases, while the gene matches leave 10 bases of the junction unaccounted for. CDR1 and CDR2 are read off the germline V gene as SGHTA and FQGNSA. The CDR3 starts with the cysteine, ends with the phenylalanine, and has 16 residues. Only CDR3 DNA remains: 48 bases, in frame from the first base.